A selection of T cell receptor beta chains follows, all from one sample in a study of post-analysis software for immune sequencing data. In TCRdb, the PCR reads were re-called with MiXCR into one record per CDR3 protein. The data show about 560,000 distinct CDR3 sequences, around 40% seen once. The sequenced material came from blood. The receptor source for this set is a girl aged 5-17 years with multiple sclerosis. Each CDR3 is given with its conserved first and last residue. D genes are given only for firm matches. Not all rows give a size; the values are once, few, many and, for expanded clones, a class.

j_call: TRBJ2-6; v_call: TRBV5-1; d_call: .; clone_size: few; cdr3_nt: TGCGCCAGTCAGGTCTCTGGGGCCAACGTCCTGACTTTC; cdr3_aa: CASQVSGANVLTF
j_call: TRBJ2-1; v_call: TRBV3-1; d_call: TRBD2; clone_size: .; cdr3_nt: TGTGCCAGCAGTCTAGCGGAATACTCCTACAATGAGCAGGTCTTC; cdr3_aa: CASSLAEYSYNEQVF
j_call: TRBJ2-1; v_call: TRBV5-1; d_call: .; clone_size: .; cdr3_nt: TGCGCCAGCAGCTTGGAGTTAGAATACTCCTACAATGAGCAGTTCTTC; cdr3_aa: CASSLELEYSYNEQFF
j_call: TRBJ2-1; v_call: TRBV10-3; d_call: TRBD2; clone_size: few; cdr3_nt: TGTGCCATCAGCGGGGTTCTAGCGGGAGCGGAGCAGTTCTTC; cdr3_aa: CAISGVLAGAEQFF
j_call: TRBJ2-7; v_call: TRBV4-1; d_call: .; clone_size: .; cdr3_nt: TGCGCCAGCAGCCAGGTGGTGGGGGCGCCGGGCGAGCAGTACTTC; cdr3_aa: CASSQVVGAPGEQYF
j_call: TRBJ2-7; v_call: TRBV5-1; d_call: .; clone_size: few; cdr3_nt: TGCGCCAGCAGCTTGGGAAGGGTGAGTTACGAGCAGTACTTC; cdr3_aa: CASSLGRVSYEQYF
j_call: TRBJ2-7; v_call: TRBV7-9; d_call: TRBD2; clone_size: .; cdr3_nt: TGTGCCAGCAGCCCAGGACTAGCGGGGGGCTTGACCTACGAGCAGTACTTC; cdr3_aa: CASSPGLAGGLTYEQYF
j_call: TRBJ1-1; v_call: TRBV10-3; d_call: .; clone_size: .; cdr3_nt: TGTGCCATCAGTCCCCTAGGGAACGGAGCTTTCTTT; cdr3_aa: CAISPLGNGAFF
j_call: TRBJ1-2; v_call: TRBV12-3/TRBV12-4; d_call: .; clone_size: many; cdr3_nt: TGTGCCAGCAGTTCCTCGGGTGGCTACACCTTC; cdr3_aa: CASSSSGGYTF
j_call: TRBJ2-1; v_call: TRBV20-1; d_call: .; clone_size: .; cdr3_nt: TGCAGTGCTAGGGAGTCCTCCTACAATGAGCAGTTCTTC; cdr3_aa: CSARESSYNEQFF
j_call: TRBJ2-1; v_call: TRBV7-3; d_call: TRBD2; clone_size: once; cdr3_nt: TGTACCAGCAGCTCCGGACTAGCGGGGATGAATGAGCAGTTCTTC; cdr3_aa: CTSSSGLAGMNEQFF
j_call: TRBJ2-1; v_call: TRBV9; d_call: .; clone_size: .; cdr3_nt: TGTGCCAGCAGCGTAGGGCCTTCCAATGAGCAGTTCTTC; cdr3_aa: CASSVGPSNEQFF